One and the same sample provided the 17 T cell receptor beta chains below, sequenced in a study of Ad26.COV2.S vaccination and SARS-CoV-2 variants. Libraries were prepared by immunoSEQ multiplex PCR; TCRdb keeps only in-frame clonotypes and omits some of them. The sample records roughly 350,000 clones, around 89% being singletons. Treatment indicated: approximately 18 received Ad26.COV2.S at low or high dose, single or two shots; several received placebo; per-sample allocation not given. Specimens were obtained on day 63 following the first vaccine or placebo injection. The sample was peripheral blood, taken in a trial of Ad26.COV2.S vaccine versus placebo. These receptors all come from a person aged 18-60 years who received the Ad26.COV2.S COVID-19 vaccine or a placebo.

The chain employs TRBV3-1 (or the pseudogene TRBV3-2) and TRBJ2-7; unclear D gene. From germline, CDR1 is LGHDT and CDR2 YNNKEL (reference sequence). Trimming left V 1 base short and J 2 bases short, with 12 bases between. CDR3 length: 15 amino acids. The CDR3 sequence is CASSQGVRSTYEQYF. The CDR3 DNA sequence: TGTGCCAGCAGCCAAGGAGTGAGATCGACCTACGAGCAGTACTTC.

The chain is built from TRBV19 and TRBJ1-2; tentatively, D is TRBD1 (5 bases). Germline CDR1 reads LNHDA; CDR2 reads SQIVND (reference sequence). With 3 bases removed from V and 4 bases from J, the gap between germline ends came to 12 bases. The length of the CDR3 is 14 residues. The CDR3 DNA reads as TGTGCCAGTAGTATGGGACCTTTATCCTATGGCTACACCTTC. Its translation: CASSMGPLSYGYTF.

Concerning this clone: At the DNA level, this CDR3 is encoded by other sequences in the same sample as well. The rearrangement joins TRBV7-9 to TRBJ2-7; 7 positions agree with TRBD2. Germline CDR1 and CDR2: SEHNR and FQNEAQ (reference sequence). The V segment lost 3 bases and the J segment 2 bases; nucleotides outside the gene matches: 1. This CDR3 is built from 13 residues. The CDR3 DNA sequence: TGTGCCAGCAGCTTGGGGACTACCTACGAGCAGTACTTC. It yields the protein CASSLGTTYEQYF.

The genes are TRBV5-1 and TRBJ2-7, with 11 bases that match TRBD1. The germline gives CDR1 SGHRS, CDR2 YFSETQ. The ends lost 0 bases at V and 2 bases at J; junction bases unmatched: 1. The CDR3 runs to 15 residues. CDR3 protein: CASSLGGQGAYEQYF. The CDR3 coding sequence is TGCGCCAGCAGCTTGGGGGGACAGGGGGCCTACGAGCAGTACTTC.

This rearrangement joins TRBV5-8 to TRBJ2-3, with D possibly TRBD1 on 6 matching bases. The CDR3 is 14 residues long. Germline assignment: CDR1 SGHTS and CDR2 YDEGEE. The V gene lost 5 bases and the J gene lost 0 bases, with 10 bases spanning the gap. The CDR3 is CASRRGSSTDTQYF. CDR3 nucleotide sequence: TGTGCCAGCAGGAGGGGGAGTAGCACAGATACGCAGTATTTT.

V is TRBV28 and J is TRBJ1-4, with 11 nucleotides matching TRBD1. Germline trimming cut 5 bases from V and 1 base from J; bases unmatched to any gene: 18. This CDR3 has 21 residues. Germline loops: CDR1 MDHEN, CDR2 SYDVKM. The chain's CDR3 is CASSALFAQDRGRLTNEKLFF. The CDR3 nucleotides read TGTGCCAGCAGTGCCCTTTTTGCCCAGGACAGGGGGCGACTAACTAATGAAAAACTGTTTTTT.

CDR3 nucleotides: TGTGCCAGCAGTTACGGCAGGATCTATAGCAATCAGCCCCAGCATTTT. As protein: CASSYGRIYSNQPQHF. The chain has TRBV6-5 and TRBJ1-5, with D hard to call. Trimming stripped 2 bases from V and 0 bases from J, with 11 bases between. The germline V gene has CDR1 MNHEY and CDR2 SVGAGI. This CDR3 is 16 amino acids long.

This sequence joins TRBV7-6 and TRBJ1-1; possible D gene TRBD1, 5 bases. Germline V gene lookup returns CDR1 SGHVS and CDR2 FNYEAQ. The CDR3 runs to 15 residues. The ends were cut back, 0 bases at V and 4 bases at J, with 12 bases in the middle. This CDR3 reads CASSLALGGVTEAFF. The DNA for the CDR3 is TGTGCCAGCAGCTTAGCGCTGGGAGGGGTCACTGAAGCTTTCTTT.

The chain uses TRBV4-1 and TRBJ2-5; D possibly corresponds to TRBD1 (6 bases). Trimming pared 3 bases from V and 0 bases from J, leaving 8 bases between. CDR1 is MGHRA, CDR2 YSYEKL, per germline. The CDR3 runs 14 residues. CDR3 protein: CASSHGQYQETQYF. As DNA, the CDR3 is TGCGCCAGCAGCCACGGACAGTACCAAGAGACCCAGTACTTC.

This clone was observed once. The gene calls are TRBV7-6 and TRBJ2-1, with TRBD1 matching 7 bases. The CDR3 covers 16 residues. The germline CDR1 and CDR2 sequences are SGHVS and FNYEAQ. Trimming at V came to 4 bases and at J to 6 bases, leaving 12 bases not matched to a gene. CDR3: CASSSLEGAEANEQFF. Written as DNA, the CDR3 is TGTGCCAGCAGCTCCCTCGAGGGGGCGGAGGCCAATGAGCAGTTCTTC.

V usage is TRBV18 and J usage is TRBJ2-1; the match to TRBD1 covers 7 bases. This CDR3 spans 13 amino acids. The V gene's germline CDR1 is KGHSH and CDR2 LQKENI. With V trimmed by 6 bases and J by 6 bases, 5 bases remained unmatched. CDR3 in DNA: TGTGCCAGCTCGCAAAACAGGGGCAATGAGCAGTTCTTC. The encoded protein is CASSQNRGNEQFF.

This clone has a single count. V usage is TRBV11-3 and J usage is TRBJ2-1, with D unresolved. This CDR3 is 14 amino acids long. V was trimmed by 0 bases and J by 7 bases, leaving 10 bases between them. In germline, CDR1 is SGHNT, CDR2 YENEEA. The CDR3 DNA is TGTGCCAGCAGCTTAGATGGTGTGGAAAATGAGCAGTTCTTC. It translates to CASSLDGVENEQFF.

The J gene is TRBJ2-3, the V gene TRBV28; D is ambiguous. CDR3 length: 14 amino acids. Germline V gene lookup returns CDR1 MDHEN and CDR2 SYDVKM. The germline V and J ends were trimmed by 3 bases and 6 bases, with 13 bases remaining between them. This CDR3 is CASSLAWGPDTQYF. The CDR3 bases are TGTGCCAGCAGTTTGGCTTGGGGTCCGGATACGCAGTATTTT. Filled out from reference TRBV28 and TRBJ2-3, the complete variable domain reads DVKVTQSSRYLVKRTGEKVFLECVQDMDHENMFWYRQDPGLGLRLIYFSYDVKMKEKGDIPEGYSVSREKKERFSLILESASTNQTSMYLCASSLAWGPDTQYFGPGTRLTVL.

In DNA form, the CDR3 reads TGTGCCAGCAGCCTGGGCCCGGACTATGGCTACACCTTC. Its protein is CASSLGPDYGYTF. The genes are TRBV6-5 and TRBJ1-2; D is undetermined. Trimming left V 6 bases short and J 3 bases short, with 11 bases between. This CDR3 comprises 13 residues. Looked up from germline, CDR1 is MNHEY and CDR2 is SVGAGI.

The chain combines TRBV5-4 with TRBJ2-3; 14 nucleotides align to TRBD2. In germline, CDR1 is SGHNT, CDR2 YYREEE (reference sequence). Trimming took 4 bases from V and 0 from J; bases not matched to a gene: 4. The CDR3 runs 17 residues. The CDR3 coding sequence is TGTGCCAGCAGCCCGGGACTAGCGGGGGCTAGCACAGATACGCAGTATTTT. Encoded protein: CASSPGLAGASTDTQYF.

V usage is TRBV7-2 and J usage is TRBJ2-1; 10 bases match TRBD2. Germline V gene lookup returns CDR1 SGHTA and CDR2 FQGNSA. Trimming took 5 bases from V and 9 from J; bases not matched to a gene: 10. CDR3 length: 15 residues. This CDR3 is CASSPRLAGESEQFF. CDR3 sequence (DNA): TGTGCCAGCAGCCCCCGGCTAGCGGGAGAGTCTGAGCAGTTCTTC.

V usage is TRBV11-1 and J usage is TRBJ1-4; tentative D call: TRBD1 (5 bases). Germline V gene data show CDR1 as SGHAT and CDR2 as FQDESV (reference sequence). The CDR3 loop spans 15 amino acids. V lost 5 bases and J lost 8, with 18 bases in between. The CDR3 region is CASSLSGDHREKLFF. The CDR3 DNA sequence: TGTGCCAGCAGCCTATCGGGGGACCATCGGGAAAAACTGTTTTTT.